Given below is one T cell receptor (beta chain) in context. The germline gives CDR1 MNHEY, CDR2 SVGEGT. This CDR3 is 14 amino acids long. The ends were cut back, 2 bases at V and 8 bases at J, with 15 bases in the middle. The data were obtained in a study of blood T cell repertoires in COVID-19. At the level of the study: Samples came from the United States, Italy and Spain, spanning acute and convalescent COVID-19. PBMCs, B-cell-depleted T cells, or T cells provided the cDNA or gDNA that made up the material.

TCRdb keeps only in-frame clones here, not all; method: immunoSEQ multiplex PCR. The repertoire holds some 250,000 clones, approximately 85% seen once, with 0.65% to 0.95% in the top ten. The sample comprised peripheral blood. The sequence was collected from a woman in her thirties with acute or convalescent COVID-19. This chain links TRBV6-2 or TRBV6-3 with TRBJ1-2; D call uncertain. CDR3 coding DNA: TGTGCCAGCAGTTACGGGGAGGAGACCAGGGGCTACACCTTC. Translation gives CASSYGEETRGYTF.